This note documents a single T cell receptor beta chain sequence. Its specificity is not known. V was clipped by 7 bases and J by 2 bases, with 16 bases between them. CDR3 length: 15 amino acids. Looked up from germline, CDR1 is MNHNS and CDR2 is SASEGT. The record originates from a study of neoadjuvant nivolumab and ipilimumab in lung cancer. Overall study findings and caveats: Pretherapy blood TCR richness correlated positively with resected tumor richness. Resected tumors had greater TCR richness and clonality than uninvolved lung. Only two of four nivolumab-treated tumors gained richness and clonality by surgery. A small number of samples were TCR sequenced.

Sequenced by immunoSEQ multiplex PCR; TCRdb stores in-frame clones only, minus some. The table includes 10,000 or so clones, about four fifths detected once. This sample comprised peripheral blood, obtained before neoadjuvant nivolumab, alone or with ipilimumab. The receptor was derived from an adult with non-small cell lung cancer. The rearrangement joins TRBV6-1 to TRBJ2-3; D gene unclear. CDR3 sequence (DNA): TGTGCCAGCAAGTTAAGTGCTCACCACACAGATACGCAGTATTTT. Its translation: CASKLSAHHTDTQYF.